These 8 T cell receptor beta chains share one sample of origin, sequenced in a study of blood T cell repertoires in COVID-19. Measured with immunoSEQ multiplex PCR; TCRdb has only the in-frame clones, and not every one. Among about 250,000 clones listed, 85% to 90% were seen once. The sequenced material came from peripheral blood. Source of these receptors: a woman aged 60-75 years with COVID-19, enrolled during active disease.

As regards this clone: Given a much more abundant clone one base away, this may be a read error. CDR3 sequence reads: CASSLGGGGGTEAFF. For the CDR3, the DNA is TGCGCCAGCAGCTTGGGTGGAGGGGGGGGGACTGAAGCTTTCTTT. This sequence joins TRBV5-1 and TRBJ1-1; TRBD1 might be the D (6 bases). Trimming shortened V by 0 bases and J by 5 bases, and 14 bases separated the two germline ends. Germline V lookup: CDR1 SGHRS, CDR2 YFSETQ. The CDR3 has 15 amino acids.

This sequence joins TRBV6-2 or TRBV6-3 and TRBJ2-7; 7 bases map to TRBD1. This CDR3 spans 14 amino acids. Per germline, CDR1 MNHEY and CDR2 SVGEGT. With V trimmed by 5 bases and J by 2 bases, 6 bases remained unmatched. The CDR3 loop reads CASSPRDSTYEQYF. The CDR3 nucleotides read TGTGCCAGCAGTCCCCGGGACAGCACCTACGAGCAGTACTTC.

The chain combines TRBV27 with TRBJ1-2; 7 bases line up with TRBD1. The CDR3 has 16 amino acids. Per germline, CDR1 MNHEY and CDR2 SMNVEV (reference sequence). V dropped 6 bases and J dropped 4; count of bases not matched to a gene: 14. The CDR3 protein is CASSNSRGRGFYGYTF. The CDR3, as DNA: TGTGCCAGCAGCAACTCACGGGGCAGGGGGTTCTATGGCTACACCTTC.

The chain is built from TRBV30 and TRBJ1-2; 7 nucleotides align to TRBD1. The V gene's germline CDR1 is GTSNPN and CDR2 SVGIG (reference sequence). This CDR3 has 13 amino acids. Trimming removed 5 bases from V and 4 bases from J; junction bases left unmatched: 7. The CDR3 loop reads CAWATGESYGYTF. For the CDR3, the DNA is TGTGCCTGGGCCACAGGGGAGTCCTATGGCTACACCTTC.

The chain has TRBV19 and TRBJ1-2; D is ambiguous. The germline V and J ends were trimmed by 2 bases and 0 bases, with 13 bases remaining between them. Germline CDR1 and CDR2: LNHDA and SQIVND (reference sequence). The CDR3 has 16 residues. CDR3: CASSIWADTSNYGYTF. The CDR3 DNA follows: TGTGCCAGTAGTATATGGGCAGATACCTCTAACTATGGCTACACCTTC.

Here the CDR3 DNA reads TGCGCCAGCAGCTCGCGGGGACAGGGGTCTGAAGCTTTCTTT. It is translated as CASSSRGQGSEAFF. The chain links TRBV5-1 to TRBJ1-1, with 10 bases that match TRBD1. Germline V lookup: CDR1 SGHRS, CDR2 YFSETQ. The CDR3 spans 14 residues. Trimming at V came to 3 bases and at J to 6 bases, leaving 5 bases not matched to a gene.

The rearrangement uses TRBV4-3 and TRBJ1-4; D perhaps matches TRBD1 (6 bases). The V end was cut by 0 bases, the J end by 5 bases, with 13 bases between. Germline V gene data show CDR1 as LGHNA and CDR2 as YSLEER. The CDR3 is 16 residues long. The CDR3 sequence: CASSQEVRGRNEKLFF. The CDR3 coding sequence is TGCGCCAGCAGCCAAGAAGTCAGGGGTCGGAATGAAAAACTGTTTTTT.

V and J are TRBV9 and TRBJ1-1; weak D call: TRBD1 (5 bases). V was shortened by 4 bases and J by 7 bases, with 14 bases between the two germline ends. The CDR3 runs 13 residues. The V gene's germline CDR1 is SGDLS and CDR2 YYNGEE. The CDR3 nucleotides read TGTGCCAGCAGCCCAGGCCCAAGGGGTGAAGCTTTCTTT. Protein: CASSPGPRGEAFF.